The clone carrying this TCR beta chain was counted a few times. Since all of the isolated RNA was reverse transcribed, expressed TCRB transcripts were what got sequenced. This table comes from immunoSEQ multiplex PCR, and its TCRdb copy is limited to in-frame clones, with some not included. The sample carries under 300,000 clones, less than 35% recorded once. The source of the sample is a study of beta chain features in type 1 diabetes. Trimming took 8 bases from V and 7 from J, leaving 9 bases between them. The CDR3 length is 12 residues. Germline assignment: CDR1 SGHTA and CDR2 FQGNSA. The sequenced sample consisted of central memory CD4+ T cells from blood. V gene TRBV7-2 combines with J gene TRBJ1-6, with unresolved D. The receptor comes from a man between 25 and 39 years old in good health. CDR3 loop: CASSFFNSPLHF. The CDR3 region has the DNA TGTGCCAGCTCATTTTTCAATTCACCCCTCCACTTT.